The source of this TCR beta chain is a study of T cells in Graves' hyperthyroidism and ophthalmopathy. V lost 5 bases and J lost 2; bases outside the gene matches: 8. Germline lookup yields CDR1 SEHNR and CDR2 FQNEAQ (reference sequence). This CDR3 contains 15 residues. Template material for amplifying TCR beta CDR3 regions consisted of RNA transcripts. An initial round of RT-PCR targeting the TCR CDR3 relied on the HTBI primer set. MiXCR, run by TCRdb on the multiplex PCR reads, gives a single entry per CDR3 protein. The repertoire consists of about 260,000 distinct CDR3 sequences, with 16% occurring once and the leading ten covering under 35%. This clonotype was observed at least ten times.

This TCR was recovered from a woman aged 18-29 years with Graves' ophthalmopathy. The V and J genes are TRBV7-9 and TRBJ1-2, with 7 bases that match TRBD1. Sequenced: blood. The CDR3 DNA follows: TGTGCCAGCAGCCACAAGGGACAGATAAACTATGGCTACACCTTC. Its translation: CASSHKGQINYGYTF.